This section outlines one T cell receptor (beta chain) sequence together with its context. Its antigen remains unidentified. The data were taken from a study of siplizumab effects on memory and regulatory T cells. Study-level results: Under siplizumab, alloreactive sequences traced to unstimulated CD4+ memory cells were significantly reduced. With siplizumab, mappable alloreactive CD4+ clones averaged roughly 65% Treg-derived, versus about 29% in controls. Naive T cells apparently outstripped memory cells in diversity and seemed major alloresponse contributors.

Using immunoSEQ multiplex PCR, the repertoire was profiled, and TCRdb retains in-frame clones only, with some absent. The repertoire consists of about 50,000 clones, with roughly 90% occurring once and the leading ten covering less than 0.35%. Trimming cost V 10 bases and J 3 bases; bases outside gene matches: 13. Germline V lookup: CDR1 SNHLY, CDR2 FYNNEI. The CDR3 is 17 amino acids. Where three donor pairs were concerned, the unstimulated naive, memory, effector memory and TEMRA subsets underwent sequencing. V is TRBV2 and J is TRBJ2-6; TRBD1 aligns across 9 bases. Material for sequencing was naive CD8+ T cells sorted from blood. The sequence derives from a human donor in good health. The CDR3 spells CANDPGTGGGGANVLTF. In nucleotides, the CDR3 is TGTGCCAACGACCCGGGAACAGGGGGCGGTGGGGCCAACGTCCTGACTTTC.